The 21 T cell receptor beta chains reported below all come from one sample, sequenced in a study of PD-1 blockade in classical Hodgkin lymphoma. Relapse was seen in all patients after autologous stem cell transplantation, and brentuximab vedotin exposure was variable. Assay: immunoSEQ multiplex PCR; the TCRdb copy retains only in-frame clones and omits some. The sample holds nearly 55,000 clones, 81% seen once. The sample was peripheral blood mononuclear cells (PBMCs), taken at baseline. These receptors were collected from a human donor with classical Hodgkin lymphoma.

Only a few counts were recorded for this clone. The chain uses TRBV19 and TRBJ2-3; 7 nucleotides align to TRBD2. V was clipped by 6 bases and J by 1 base; unmatched bases: 4. The CDR3 has 14 amino acids. Germline V CDR1 and CDR2: LNHDA, SQIVND (reference sequence). The CDR3 region has the DNA TGTGCCAGTAGACCCGCGGGAGGCACAGATACGCAGTATTTT. It is translated as CASRPAGGTDTQYF.

CDR3 nucleotides: TGCGCCAGCAGCCAAGCGGATACAGGGGCGGAAAACATTCAGTACTTC. This codes for CASSQADTGAENIQYF. V is TRBV4-3 and J is TRBJ2-4; 7 bases line up with TRBD1. The CDR3 extends over 16 amino acids. V gave up 1 base and J gave up 5 bases; unmatched junction bases: 8. CDR1 and CDR2 from the germline V gene are LGHNA and YSLEER.

The chain joins TRBV21-1 to TRBJ2-7; the D call of TRBD1 is as the table states it, not checked on the DNA. TRBV21-1 is labeled a pseudogene. This CDR3 contains 16 residues. Written as DNA, the CDR3 is TGTGCCAGCAGCAAGACCGACAGGGACACATCCTACGAGCAGTACGTC. Protein sequence: CASSKTDRDTSYEQYV.

This rearrangement joins TRBV7-3 to TRBJ1-1, with 9 bases that match TRBD1. Per germline, CDR1 SGHTA and CDR2 FQGTGA. The CDR3 contains 15 residues. Trimming took 1 base from V and 2 from J; bases not matched to a gene: 2. The CDR3 bases are TGTGCCAGCAGCTTAATGGGACAGGGTAACACTGAAGCTTTCTTT. This translates into CASSLMGQGNTEAFF.

This chain joins TRBV7-2 and TRBJ2-5; D is undetermined. Germline V lookup: CDR1 SGHTA, CDR2 FQGNSA. The CDR3 spans 14 residues. V was pared by 1 base and J by 2 bases, with 8 bases between. CDR3: CASSLGSGQETQYF. CDR3 nucleotide sequence: TGTGCCAGCAGCTTAGGCTCAGGTCAAGAGACCCAGTACTTC.

This clone was counted once. The chain recombines TRBV6-1 with TRBJ2-7; D may correspond to TRBD1 or TRBD2 (5 bases each). With 7 bases removed from V and 2 bases from J, the gap between germline ends came to 15 bases. Germline lookup yields CDR1 MNHNS and CDR2 SASEGT. There are 14 residues in the CDR3. The CDR3 DNA reads TGTGCCAGCATCAGGGATAATAGCGCCTACGAGCAGTACTTC. As protein: CASIRDNSAYEQYF.

This clone was recorded at least ten times. The chain links TRBV7-8 to TRBJ1-5; D gene uncertain. Trimming stripped 2 bases from V and 1 base from J, with 9 bases between. This CDR3 has 15 amino acids. CDR1 and CDR2 from the germline V gene are SGHVS and FQNEAQ. The CDR3 DNA is TGTGCCAGCAGCTTATGGGGAGAGAGCAATCAGCCCCAGCATTTT. Protein: CASSLWGESNQPQHF.

This clone was observed a few times. This rearrangement joins TRBV29-1 to TRBJ2-5; the D is unclear. The CDR3 has 16 amino acids. The V end lost 5 bases, the J end lost 1 base, and 20 bases lay between the germline ends. From germline, CDR1 is SQVTM and CDR2 ANQGSEA. The CDR3 nucleotides are TGCAGCGTTAACTGGTCCAGCGACCCACGCCAAGAGACCCAGTACTTC. Protein: CSVNWSSDPRQETQYF.

The chain uses TRBV4-1 and TRBJ2-2; D might be TRBD2 (5 bases). The V gene lost 1 base and the J gene lost 5 bases, with 5 bases spanning the gap. The CDR3 covers 13 residues. Germline V CDR1 and CDR2: MGHRA, YSYEKL. CDR3 sequence (DNA): TGCGCCAGCAGCCAAGGGAGGACCGGGGAGCTGTTTTTT. Translated: CASSQGRTGELFF.

The J gene is TRBJ2-5, the V gene TRBV9; 13 bases fit TRBD2. CDR3 length: 15 residues. In germline, CDR1 is SGDLS, CDR2 YYNGEE. Germline trimming cut 3 bases from V and 7 bases from J; bases unmatched to any gene: 6. The DNA of the CDR3 is TGTGCCAGCAGCGCACAAACTAGCGGGAGGGGGACCCAGTACTTC. Residues: CASSAQTSGRGTQYF.

This chain links TRBV7-9 with TRBJ1-1; the D gene is possibly TRBD1 (6 bases). The CDR3 consists of 14 residues. Trimming stripped 2 bases from V and 6 bases from J, with 13 bases between. The germline V gene has CDR1 SEHNR and CDR2 FQNEAQ (reference sequence). The CDR3 spells CASSLLVGAPEAFF. Here the CDR3 DNA reads TGTGCCAGCAGCTTATTGGTGGGGGCCCCTGAAGCTTTCTTT.

The rearrangement uses TRBV6-5 and TRBJ2-1; D call uncertain. There are 14 residues in the CDR3. The V and J ends lost 6 bases and 5 bases respectively, with 14 bases between them. In germline, CDR1 is MNHEY, CDR2 SVGAGI. The CDR3 here is CASSTPSPNNEQFF. DNA for the CDR3: TGTGCCAGCAGCACCCCCTCACCAAACAATGAGCAGTTCTTC.

The chain joins TRBV7-9 to TRBJ2-3; 14 bases map to TRBD2. Germline V lookup: CDR1 SEHNR, CDR2 FQNEAQ (reference sequence). Trimming took 3 bases from V and 9 from J; bases not matched to a gene: 2. The CDR3 is 14 residues long. The CDR3 bases are TGTGCCAGCAGCTTGACTAGCGGGAGGGCGACGCAGTATTTT. Its translation is CASSLTSGRATQYF.

The table lists this clone with a count of one. V usage is TRBV19 and J usage is TRBJ1-5; D is unclear. The V gene lost 1 base and the J gene lost 1 base, with 5 bases spanning the gap. This CDR3 is 14 amino acids long. Germline V gene data show CDR1 as LNHDA and CDR2 as SQIVND (reference sequence). CDR3 nucleotide sequence: TGTGCCAGTAGTATAGCTGACAGCAATCAGCCCCAGCATTTT. Protein sequence: CASSIADSNQPQHF.

This rearrangement joins TRBV9 to TRBJ1-1; TRBD1 might be the D (6 bases). This CDR3 spans 13 amino acids. V lost 4 bases to trimming and J lost 3 bases, with 10 bases between them. CDR1 SGDLS and CDR2 YYNGEE come from the germline V gene. CDR3 loop: CASSFQGHTEAFF. The CDR3 DNA is TGTGCCAGCAGCTTTCAGGGGCACACTGAAGCTTTCTTT.

The V call is TRBV27, the J call TRBJ1-6; D is uncertain. CDR3 length: 12 residues. Germline V gene data show CDR1 as MNHEY and CDR2 as SMNVEV (reference sequence). The V end was cut by 8 bases, the J end by 9 bases, with 11 bases between. The CDR3 DNA follows: TGTGCCAGCCACCAGAATGGTTCACCCCTCCACTTT. Its protein is CASHQNGSPLHF.

This sequence joins TRBV10-3 and TRBJ2-1; 12 nucleotides match TRBD2. Germline CDR1 ENHRY, CDR2 SYGVKD. J was trimmed by 7 bases and V by 10 bases; bases with no gene match: 5. The CDR3 consists of 13 residues. The CDR3 sequence: CANPTSGSNEQFF. CDR3 nucleotides: TGTGCCAACCCGACTAGCGGGAGTAATGAGCAGTTCTTC.

Points on this clone: Other DNA sequences in this sample translate to the same CDR3. This chain uses TRBV7-9 with TRBJ1-4; D is possibly TRBD1 (5 bases). Trimming stripped 5 bases from V and 0 bases from J, with 10 bases between. The germline gives CDR1 SEHNR, CDR2 FQNEAQ (reference sequence). This CDR3 region has 15 residues. Written as DNA, the CDR3 is TGTGCCAGCAGCCTAGTAGGGGCAACTAATGAAAAACTGTTTTTT. It encodes CASSLVGATNEKLFF.

This clone was detected only a few times. The rearrangement links TRBV27 to TRBJ1-1, with 8 bases matching TRBD1. Germline CDR1 reads MNHEY; CDR2 reads SMNVEV (reference sequence). This CDR3 contains 18 residues. Losses at the gene ends were 7 bases for V and 0 bases for J; bases not matched to a gene: 16. CDR3 nucleotide sequence: TGTGCCAGCACTTTCCTAACGACCGGGACAGGTCTGAACACTGAAGCTTTCTTT. This gives the protein CASTFLTTGTGLNTEAFF.

The chain carries TRBV5-6 and TRBJ1-6; 8 bases align to TRBD1. With V trimmed by 5 bases and J by 5 bases, 3 bases remained unmatched. CDR3 length: 14 amino acids. Germline V gene data show CDR1 as SGHDT and CDR2 as YYEEEE. The chain's CDR3 is CASRRTGNNSPLHF. DNA for the CDR3: TGTGCCAGCAGGAGGACAGGGAATAATTCACCCCTCCACTTT.

This clone was seen a single time. CDR3 DNA: TGTGCCAGCAGCTCAGGGGGCAGTGACTATGGCTACACCTTC. It yields the protein CASSSGGSDYGYTF. The chain joins TRBV7-2 to TRBJ1-2; 8 bases fit TRBD1. Germline assignment: CDR1 SGHTA and CDR2 FQGNSA. J gave up 3 bases and V 4 bases, and 4 bases lay outside the gene matches. The CDR3 is 14 residues long. The variable domain in full, completed from reference TRBV7-2 and TRBJ1-2, reads GAGVSQSPSNKVTEKGKDVELRCDPISGHTALYWYRQSLGQGLEFLIYFQGNSAPDKSGLPSDRFSAERTGGSVSTLTIQRTQQEDSAVYLCASSSGGSDYGYTFGSGTRLTVV.